This T cell receptor (beta chain) is drawn from a study of graft-versus-host responses after intestinal transplantation (dated by TCRdb to the early 2020s). For context, the study as a whole: Multivisceral, liver-intestinal, or isolated intestinal transplants were received by the recipients. Every recipient was given anti-thymocyte globulin induction, followed by 2 to 3 years of maintenance tacrolimus and steroids. After intestinal transplantation, graft-versus-host and host-versus-graft alloreactive T cell clones were followed in the graft, circulation and bone marrow using bulk TCR-beta CDR3 sequencing. Alloreactive clones were identified by sequencing pre-transplant mixed lymphocyte reaction products and comparing them with unstimulated pre-transplant donor and recipient T cells. A cohort of approximately 24 intestinal transplant recipients, including one retransplant, was enrolled, and a few patients lacking pretransplant specimens were excluded. A peak of at least 4% donor T cells among recipient peripheral blood mononuclear cells was the definition used for donor T cell macrochimerism. Samples from a few later patients were sequenced in-house on an Illumina MiSeq with MiXCR processing rather than by the commercial service. What the study reported, not specific to this receptor: In patients with donor T cell macrochimerism, the allografts had high GvH to HvG T cell clonal ratios. The relatively low number and heterogeneity of intestinal transplant patients limited the conclusions. GvH clones were detected in recipient bone marrow, and some appeared earlier in ileal mucosa or blood, consistent with an intestinal mucosal origin. Early after transplant, declines in HvG clones were associated with peak levels of circulating GvH clones.

Library construction relied on the immunoSEQ multiplex PCR assay. For most patients, genomic DNA was isolated using the Qiagen DNeasy Blood and Tissue Kit and was shipped frozen to Adaptive Biotechnologies for TCR sequencing. For most patients, high-throughput TCR-beta CDR3 sequencing of genomic DNA was performed by Adaptive Biotechnologies. In the original analysis: TCR sequencing data were retrieved from Adaptive's ImmunoSEQ software for 15 to 20 patients, whereas a few other patients were processed with MiXCR and VDJtools. To correct CD4 versus CD8 sorting errors, sequences present in both subsets at a frequency ratio below 5:1 were removed. Because the origin of CDR3 nucleotide sequences shared between donor and recipient could not be assigned, those sequences were removed. To be classed as alloreactive, a clone needed at least 2-fold expansion over unstimulated cells and a minimum CFSE-low frequency of 0.002% (template counts) or 0.001% (read counts). A clone was considered mappable if detected in the sequenced pre-transplant spleen, lymph node, or MLR CFSE-low populations of the donor or recipient. The cumulative frequency of alloreactive clones was calculated as a percentage of all sequences, weighted by copy number. TCRdb mirrors the immuneACCESS table, restricted to in-frame sequences. Some clones are absent from its copies; in checked studies, under half trace to an unresolved V gene, and the reason for the others is unknown. V and J calls and clone size follow that table, whereas D and trimming were derived from the DNA. This sample lists some 38,000 clones; 93% were detected once. Clones ranked in the top ten supply 21% of the sample.

Explained via the paper, the time point label denotes: cells obtained before transplantation from donor or recipient. CD3+CD4+ and CD3+CD8+ populations were FACS-sorted from unstimulated pre-transplant donor and recipient cells taken from spleen or lymph nodes. Notes on this clone: Its recognized antigen is unknown. Base-call qualities are not available, and no considerably larger clone is one nucleotide away.

V and J are trimmed by 5 bases and 5 bases, and the gene matches miss 11 bases of the junction. There are 15 amino acids in the CDR3, from cysteine to phenylalanine inclusive. The entry retains the CDR3 DNA only, 45 bases that are in frame from base 1. The germline V gene yields MDHEN for CDR1 and SYDVKM for CDR2. This clonotype was sampled from a human donor who was the organ donor for an intestinal transplant. Recombination linked TRBV28 to TRBJ1-1; TRBD1 matches 7 bases in the middle. Sequencing was performed on unstimulated CD8+ T cells sorted from spleen or lymph node cells, taken before transplant. The CDR3 protein: CASSPLTGRKTEAFF. The sequenced DNA: TGTGCCAGCAGTCCCTTGACAGGGAGGAAAACTGAAGCTTTCTTT.